This TCR beta chain stems from a study of T cell clones after liver transplantation. Overall study context: Until 12-24 months post-transplant, subjects got standard immunosuppression and no induction. Patients counted as tolerant after at least one year off all immunosuppression, enzymes not exceeding twice normal.

In germline, CDR1 is SGDLS, CDR2 YYNGEE. The CDR3 runs 14 residues. V was cut by 0 bases and J by 3 bases, with 6 bases left in between. Measured with immunoSEQ multiplex PCR; TCRdb has only the in-frame clones, and not every one. The sample carries 51,000 or so clones, approximately 87% recorded once. The rearrangement links TRBV9 to TRBJ2-2; D remains ambiguous. The receptor comes from a human patient who received a liver transplant. The graft donor may have given rise to some T cells. The specimen was CD8+ T cells from blood, collected 12 months after liver transplant. The CDR3 DNA sequence: TGTGCCAGCAGCGTAGTGGACGACACCGGGGAGCTGTTTTTT. It codes for CASSVVDDTGELFF.